These T cell receptor beta chains were read from a single sample in a study of CD8 T cells in Susac syndrome. TCRdb fed the immunoSEQ multiplex PCR reads into MiXCR, producing one record per CDR3 protein. The top ten clones hold about 0.096% of a sample with roughly 120,000 distinct CDR3 sequences, 90% to 95% of them seen once. The sample taken for sequencing was CD4+ T cells from PBMCs. The receptors here all came from a human donor with multiple sclerosis. CDR3s include the opening cysteine and the closing phenylalanine or tryptophan. The D gene is left open where the match is weak. Size tells how often a clone was seen (once, few, many) or the class of an expanded clone, and some rows leave it out.

CDR3nt: TGTGCCAGCTCACCGGGCAGGGACCAAGAGACCCAGTACTTC
CDR3aa: CASSPGRDQETQYF
abundance: once
d_gene: NA
v_gene: TRBV18
j_gene: TRBJ2-5

CDR3nt: TGTGCCAGCAGTTACCTAGACAGGGACTATGGCTACACCTTC
CDR3aa: CASSYLDRDYGYTF
abundance: once
d_gene: TRBD1
v_gene: TRBV12-3/TRBV12-4
j_gene: TRBJ1-2

CDR3nt: TGCGCCAGCAGCTTTATTCTTACAGGGGTGACGAAGACCCAGTACTTC
CDR3aa: CASSFILTGVTKTQYF
abundance: once
d_gene: TRBD1
v_gene: TRBV5-1
j_gene: TRBJ2-5

CDR3nt: TGTGCCAGCAGCTTAGTTCCAGTGATGAACACTGAAGCTTTCTTT
CDR3aa: CASSLVPVMNTEAFF
abundance: NA
d_gene: NA
v_gene: TRBV11-2
j_gene: TRBJ1-1

CDR3nt: TGTGCCAGCAGCGTTGAATGGACGCCAAATTCACCCCTCCACTTT
CDR3aa: CASSVEWTPNSPLHF
abundance: NA
d_gene: NA
v_gene: TRBV9
j_gene: TRBJ1-6

CDR3nt: TGCGCCAGCAGCCCTTCGGGACAGGGAGCCTACGAGCAGTACTTC
CDR3aa: CASSPSGQGAYEQYF
abundance: once
d_gene: TRBD1
v_gene: TRBV4-3
j_gene: TRBJ2-7

CDR3nt: TGCAGTTCCTATGACAGGGGCAACTATGGCTACACCTTC
CDR3aa: CSSYDRGNYGYTF
abundance: NA
d_gene: TRBD1
v_gene: TRBV20-1
j_gene: TRBJ1-2

CDR3nt: TGCGCCAGCAGCTTGGTGGGGCAGGGATCCTACAATGAGCAGTTCTTC
CDR3aa: CASSLVGQGSYNEQFF
abundance: NA
d_gene: NA
v_gene: TRBV5-1
j_gene: TRBJ2-1

CDR3nt: TGTGCCAGCAGTCTCGCCGGGACAGGCCAAAGGGGCTACACCTTC
CDR3aa: CASSLAGTGQRGYTF
abundance: NA
d_gene: TRBD1
v_gene: TRBV12-3/TRBV12-4
j_gene: TRBJ1-2

CDR3nt: TGTGCCAGCAGCCAAGTGGATGGGGAGACCCAGTACTTC
CDR3aa: CASSQVDGETQYF
abundance: NA
d_gene: NA
v_gene: TRBV3-1
j_gene: TRBJ2-5

CDR3nt: TGTGCCAGCACTCTTATGGGCTCTCAAGAGACCCAGTACTTC
CDR3aa: CASTLMGSQETQYF
abundance: NA
d_gene: NA
v_gene: TRBV7-2
j_gene: TRBJ2-5

CDR3nt: TGTGCCAGCAGTTTGGTCACAGTGAGCTCTGGAAACACCATATATTTT
CDR3aa: CASSLVTVSSGNTIYF
abundance: once
d_gene: NA
v_gene: TRBV12-3/TRBV12-4
j_gene: TRBJ1-3

CDR3nt: TGTGCCAGCAGTTCACCATCTGGACAGGGAGGTAACTATGGCTACACCTTC
CDR3aa: CASSSPSGQGGNYGYTF
abundance: NA
d_gene: TRBD1
v_gene: TRBV28
j_gene: TRBJ1-2

CDR3nt: TGCAGTGCTAGAGTCGGGGGGGCCAACACTGAAGCTTTCTTT
CDR3aa: CSARVGGANTEAFF
abundance: once
d_gene: NA
v_gene: TRBV20-1
j_gene: TRBJ1-1

CDR3nt: TGTGCCAGTAGTATAGACTGGGGGGCCAACGTCCTGACTTTC
CDR3aa: CASSIDWGANVLTF
abundance: NA
d_gene: NA
v_gene: TRBV19
j_gene: TRBJ2-6

CDR3nt: TGCGCCAGCAGCTTGGTAAACAGGTTGAACACTGAAGCTTTCTTT
CDR3aa: CASSLVNRLNTEAFF
abundance: once
d_gene: NA
v_gene: TRBV5-1
j_gene: TRBJ1-1

CDR3nt: TGTGCCAGCAGCGTTTGGCCCGCCGGAGGCTACACCTTC
CDR3aa: CASSVWPAGGYTF
abundance: NA
d_gene: NA
v_gene: TRBV5-4
j_gene: TRBJ1-2

CDR3nt: TGCAGTGCGAGGGGCAGTATCGACTATGGCTACACCTTC
CDR3aa: CSARGSIDYGYTF
abundance: NA
d_gene: NA
v_gene: TRBV20-1
j_gene: TRBJ1-2

CDR3nt: TGTGCCATCAGTGCGGAGGGGGGGCTGGTGACCCAGTACTTC
CDR3aa: CAISAEGGLVTQYF
abundance: NA
d_gene: NA
v_gene: TRBV10-3
j_gene: TRBJ2-5

CDR3nt: TGTGCCAGCACCCTTTTGACAGGGCCTGAAGCTTTCTTT
CDR3aa: CASTLLTGPEAFF
abundance: NA
d_gene: TRBD1
v_gene: TRBV28
j_gene: TRBJ1-1

CDR3nt: TGTGCCAGCAGCCAAGACCCCCTAGGCGGGGATGCTGAGCAGTTCTTC
CDR3aa: CASSQDPLGGDAEQFF
abundance: NA
d_gene: NA
v_gene: TRBV4-2
j_gene: TRBJ2-1

CDR3nt: TGCAGTGCTAGTGACAGTAGGGGCGGCTACACCTTC
CDR3aa: CSASDSRGGYTF
abundance: once
d_gene: NA
v_gene: TRBV20-1
j_gene: TRBJ1-2

CDR3nt: TGTGCCAGCAGTGTCCGGGACACCCGGACCACCGGGGAGCTGTTTTTT
CDR3aa: CASSVRDTRTTGELFF
abundance: NA
d_gene: NA
v_gene: TRBV6-2/TRBV6-3
j_gene: TRBJ2-2

CDR3nt: TGCAGTGCTCTCGGGGAGGCAGCCTCAAATTCACCCCTCCACTTT
CDR3aa: CSALGEAASNSPLHF
abundance: NA
d_gene: NA
v_gene: TRBV20-1
j_gene: TRBJ1-6

CDR3nt: TGTGCCAGCAGCCAAGTAGGCAGGGGCTACGAGCAGTACTTC
CDR3aa: CASSQVGRGYEQYF
abundance: NA
d_gene: NA
v_gene: TRBV14
j_gene: TRBJ2-7

CDR3nt: TGTGCCAGCAGCGTGGACCCGGGGGCAGGGAGTATGAATCAGCCCCAGCATTTT
CDR3aa: CASSVDPGAGSMNQPQHF
abundance: NA
d_gene: NA
v_gene: TRBV9
j_gene: TRBJ1-5

CDR3nt: TGCAGCGTGTTACAGGCCGGCAAAAACATTCAGTACTTC
CDR3aa: CSVLQAGKNIQYF
abundance: NA
d_gene: NA
v_gene: TRBV29-1
j_gene: TRBJ2-4

CDR3nt: TGTGCCAGCAGTGCCGAGGCTTATGGCTACACCTTC
CDR3aa: CASSAEAYGYTF
abundance: NA
d_gene: NA
v_gene: TRBV6-5
j_gene: TRBJ1-2

CDR3nt: TGCAGTTCGCACGGGGGGAACTCTGAGCAGTTCTTC
CDR3aa: CSSHGGNSEQFF
abundance: once
d_gene: TRBD2
v_gene: TRBV20-1
j_gene: TRBJ2-1

CDR3nt: TGTGCCAGCACCCCCTGGGACGGGGGGAGAGATACGCAGTATTTT
CDR3aa: CASTPWDGGRDTQYF
abundance: NA
d_gene: TRBD2
v_gene: TRBV14
j_gene: TRBJ2-3

CDR3nt: TGTGCCAGCAGTGTATGGCGCAGCAAAAACATTCAGTACTTC
CDR3aa: CASSVWRSKNIQYF
abundance: NA
d_gene: NA
v_gene: TRBV25-1
j_gene: TRBJ2-4

CDR3nt: TGTGCCAGCAGCTTGCATGGCGAGCAGTACTTC
CDR3aa: CASSLHGEQYF
abundance: NA
d_gene: NA
v_gene: TRBV5-6
j_gene: TRBJ2-7

CDR3nt: TGTGCCAGCAGCCGGGACCTAGGGGGCTATATGAGTTCACCCCTCCACTTT
CDR3aa: CASSRDLGGYMSSPLHF
abundance: NA
d_gene: TRBD1
v_gene: TRBV9
j_gene: TRBJ1-6

CDR3nt: TGTGCCAGCACCTCAGCAGGGGGGGACCAGTACTTC
CDR3aa: CASTSAGGDQYF
abundance: NA
d_gene: NA
v_gene: TRBV28
j_gene: TRBJ2-5

CDR3nt: TGTGCCAGCAGCTTAGAGAGCAGGGCGAACACTGAAGCTTTCTTT
CDR3aa: CASSLESRANTEAFF
abundance: NA
d_gene: NA
v_gene: TRBV7-9
j_gene: TRBJ1-1

CDR3nt: TGTGCCAGCAGCCAAGACTGGGACAGACGAAAGGAAAAACTGTTTTTT
CDR3aa: CASSQDWDRRKEKLFF
abundance: NA
d_gene: TRBD1
v_gene: TRBV3-1
j_gene: TRBJ1-4

CDR3nt: TGTGCCAGCAGCTTAGGATGGAACACTGAAGCTTTCTTT
CDR3aa: CASSLGWNTEAFF
abundance: NA
d_gene: NA
v_gene: TRBV11-2
j_gene: TRBJ1-1

CDR3nt: TGTGCCCGTCCCCCGGACACTAACCCCTACGAGCAGTACTTC
CDR3aa: CARPPDTNPYEQYF
abundance: NA
d_gene: NA
v_gene: TRBV30
j_gene: TRBJ2-7

CDR3nt: TGCAGTGGTAGTCGCGGGACCGTGAACACCGGGGAGCTGTTTTTT
CDR3aa: CSGSRGTVNTGELFF
abundance: NA
d_gene: NA
v_gene: TRBV20-1
j_gene: TRBJ2-2

CDR3nt: TGTGCCAGCAGCTTAGAGGGTGGGGGGAATTTGGAGACCCAGTACTTC
CDR3aa: CASSLEGGGNLETQYF
abundance: NA
d_gene: NA
v_gene: TRBV7-2
j_gene: TRBJ2-5

CDR3nt: TGCAGCGTTGAAGGCGGGACGTCCCAACCCTACGAGCAGTACTTC
CDR3aa: CSVEGGTSQPYEQYF
abundance: once
d_gene: NA
v_gene: TRBV29-1
j_gene: TRBJ2-7

CDR3nt: TGTGCCAGCAGCTGGGACAGGGCTCCCGGAAACACCATATATTTT
CDR3aa: CASSWDRAPGNTIYF
abundance: NA
d_gene: TRBD1
v_gene: TRBV7-2
j_gene: TRBJ1-3

CDR3nt: TGCGCCAGCAGCTCCCAGACAGGCATGAACACTGAAGCTTTCTTT
CDR3aa: CASSSQTGMNTEAFF
abundance: NA
d_gene: NA
v_gene: TRBV5-1
j_gene: TRBJ1-1

CDR3nt: TGTGCCAGTAGTATACGGGGACAGGGGAGGGAGACCCAGTACTTC
CDR3aa: CASSIRGQGRETQYF
abundance: NA
d_gene: TRBD1
v_gene: TRBV19
j_gene: TRBJ2-5

CDR3nt: TGCGCCAGCAGCTTGGCCGCTAGGACAGAGGGCGGGGAGCTGTTTTTT
CDR3aa: CASSLAARTEGGELFF
abundance: NA
d_gene: NA
v_gene: TRBV5-1
j_gene: TRBJ2-2

CDR3nt: TGTGCCAGCAGCCAAGAGCGTAGGGGACTAAGACTGACCGGGGAGCTGTTTTTT
CDR3aa: CASSQERRGLRLTGELFF
abundance: NA
d_gene: TRBD2
v_gene: TRBV3-1
j_gene: TRBJ2-2

CDR3nt: TGCAGTGCTAGAGATACATCCAGCGCAGATACGCAGTATTTT
CDR3aa: CSARDTSSADTQYF
abundance: NA
d_gene: NA
v_gene: TRBV20-1
j_gene: TRBJ2-3

CDR3nt: TGCGCCAGCAGCGGGGGGGACTCTGGAAACACCATATATTTT
CDR3aa: CASSGGDSGNTIYF
abundance: NA
d_gene: NA
v_gene: TRBV5-1
j_gene: TRBJ1-3

CDR3nt: TGCGCCAGCAGCTTTCTCCACAGGGGAGGTGAAGCTTTCTTT
CDR3aa: CASSFLHRGGEAFF
abundance: NA
d_gene: TRBD1
v_gene: TRBV5-1
j_gene: TRBJ1-1

CDR3nt: TGTGCCAGCATCATTCTCAGGGACAGGGGGCAGGGTGAGCAGTTCTTC
CDR3aa: CASIILRDRGQGEQFF
abundance: NA
d_gene: TRBD1
v_gene: TRBV28
j_gene: TRBJ2-1

CDR3nt: TGCGCCAGCAGCGTGGGTGGAGACTCTGGGGCCAACGTCCTGACTTTC
CDR3aa: CASSVGGDSGANVLTF
abundance: NA
d_gene: NA
v_gene: TRBV5-1
j_gene: TRBJ2-6

CDR3nt: TGTGCCAGCAGATTAGGGGGCGAGACCCAGTACTTC
CDR3aa: CASRLGGETQYF
abundance: NA
d_gene: TRBD1
v_gene: TRBV2
j_gene: TRBJ2-5

CDR3nt: TGTGCCGGACGACAGGCATGGGGGACCCAGTACTTC
CDR3aa: CAGRQAWGTQYF
abundance: NA
d_gene: NA
v_gene: TRBV6-1
j_gene: TRBJ2-5

CDR3nt: TGCAGTGCCCTCCTACCCGGGACTAGCGGGGGTGAGCAGTACTTC
CDR3aa: CSALLPGTSGGEQYF
abundance: NA
d_gene: TRBD2
v_gene: TRBV20-1
j_gene: TRBJ2-7

CDR3nt: TGTGCCAGCAGCAAGGGTGGATACGAGCAGTACTTC
CDR3aa: CASSKGGYEQYF
abundance: NA
d_gene: NA
v_gene: TRBV27
j_gene: TRBJ2-7

CDR3nt: TGTGCCAGCTCACCGTCGACAGGGAGCTACGAGCAGTACTTC
CDR3aa: CASSPSTGSYEQYF
abundance: NA
d_gene: TRBD1
v_gene: TRBV18
j_gene: TRBJ2-7